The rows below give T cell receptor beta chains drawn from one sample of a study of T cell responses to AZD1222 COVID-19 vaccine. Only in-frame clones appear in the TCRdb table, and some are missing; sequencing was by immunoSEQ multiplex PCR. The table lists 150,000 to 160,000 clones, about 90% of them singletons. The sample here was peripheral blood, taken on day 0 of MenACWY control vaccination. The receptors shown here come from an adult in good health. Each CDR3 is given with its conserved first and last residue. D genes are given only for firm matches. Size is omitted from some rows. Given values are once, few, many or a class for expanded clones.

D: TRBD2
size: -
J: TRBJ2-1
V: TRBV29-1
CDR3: CSVEGGLAGGYNEQFF
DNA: TGCAGCGTTGAAGGAGGACTAGCGGGAGGGTACAATGAGCAGTTCTTC

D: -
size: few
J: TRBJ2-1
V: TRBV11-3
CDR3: CASSDRMGHEQFF
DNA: TGTGCCAGCAGCGACAGGATGGGGCATGAGCAGTTCTTC

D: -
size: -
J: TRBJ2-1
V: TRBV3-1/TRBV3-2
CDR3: CASSARPDPVDEQFF
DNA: TGTGCCAGCAGCGCCCGACCGGACCCGGTGGATGAGCAGTTCTTC

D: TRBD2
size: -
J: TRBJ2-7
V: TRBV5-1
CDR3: CASSGGTSGSHEQYF
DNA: TGCGCCAGCAGCGGAGGGACTAGCGGGAGCCACGAGCAGTACTTC

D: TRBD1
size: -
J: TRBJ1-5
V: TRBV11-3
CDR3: CASSLGGQGNQPQHF
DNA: TGTGCCAGCAGCTTAGGCGGACAGGGCAATCAGCCCCAGCATTTT

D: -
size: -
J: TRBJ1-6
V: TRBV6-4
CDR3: CASSYRVGNSPLHF
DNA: TGTGCCAGCAGTTACAGGGTGGGTAATTCACCCCTCCACTTT

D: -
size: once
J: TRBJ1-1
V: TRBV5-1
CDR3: CASSLEGRGTEAFF
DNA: TGCGCCAGCAGCTTGGAGGGTCGGGGCACTGAAGCTTTCTTT

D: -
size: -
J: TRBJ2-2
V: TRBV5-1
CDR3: CASIESVTNTGELFF
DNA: TGCGCCAGCATAGAGTCAGTCACAAACACCGGGGAGCTGTTTTTT

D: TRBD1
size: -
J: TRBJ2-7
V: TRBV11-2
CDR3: CASSRRQGSTTEQYF
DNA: TGTGCCAGCAGCAGGCGACAGGGGTCGACTACCGAGCAGTACTTC

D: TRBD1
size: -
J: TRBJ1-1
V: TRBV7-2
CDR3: CASSPRTGPYTEAFF
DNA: TGTGCCAGCAGCCCAAGGACAGGGCCCTACACTGAAGCTTTCTTT

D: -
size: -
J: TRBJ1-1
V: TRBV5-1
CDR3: CASSFRGGENLYTEAFF
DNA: TGCGCCAGCAGCTTCAGGGGCGGGGAGAACTTGTACACTGAAGCTTTCTTT

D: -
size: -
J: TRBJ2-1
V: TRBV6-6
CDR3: CASKLGSRNEQFF
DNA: TGTGCCAGCAAACTAGGGTCGAGGAATGAGCAGTTCTTC

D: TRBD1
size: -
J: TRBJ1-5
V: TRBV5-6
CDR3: CASSLGQGVGPQHF
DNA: TGTGCCAGCAGCCTGGGACAGGGCGTGGGCCCCCAGCATTTT

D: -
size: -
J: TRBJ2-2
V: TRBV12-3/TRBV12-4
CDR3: CASSPGAGELFF
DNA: TGTGCCAGCAGCCCAGGGGCCGGGGAGCTGTTTTTT

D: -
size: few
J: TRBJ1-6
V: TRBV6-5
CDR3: CASREGLFDNSPLHF
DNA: TGTGCCAGCAGAGAGGGGTTGTTTGATAATTCACCCCTCCACTTT

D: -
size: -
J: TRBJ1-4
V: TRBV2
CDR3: CASSEMDLGKLFF
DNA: TGTGCCAGCAGCGAAATGGATCTGGGAAAACTGTTTTTT

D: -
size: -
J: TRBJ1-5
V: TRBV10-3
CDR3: CAISERDISNQPQHF
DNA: TGTGCCATCAGTGAACGGGACATAAGCAATCAGCCCCAGCATTTT

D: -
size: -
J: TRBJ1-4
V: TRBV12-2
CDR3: CASRSPGGKCEKLFF
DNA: TGTGCAAGTCGCTCCCCAGGGGGCAAGTGTGAAAAACTGTTTTTT

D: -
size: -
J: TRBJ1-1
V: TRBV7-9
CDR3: CASRSGDGTEAFF
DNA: TGTGCCAGCCGTTCCGGGGACGGAACTGAAGCTTTCTTT

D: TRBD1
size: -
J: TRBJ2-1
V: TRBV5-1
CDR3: CASSSGQGAGNEQFF
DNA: TGCGCCAGCAGCTCGGGACAGGGGGCAGGCAATGAGCAGTTCTTC

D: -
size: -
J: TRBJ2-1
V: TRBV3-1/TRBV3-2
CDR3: CATRWASGGNEQFF
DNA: TGTGCCACCCGATGGGCTAGTGGCGGCAATGAGCAGTTCTTC

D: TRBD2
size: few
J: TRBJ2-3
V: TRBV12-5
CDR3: CASGLVQDGSGTPTDTQYF
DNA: TGTGCTAGTGGTTTGGTACAAGACGGAAGCGGGACTCCCACAGATACGCAGTATTTT

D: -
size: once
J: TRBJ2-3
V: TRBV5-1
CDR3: CASSLDGRASTDTQYF
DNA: TGCGCCAGCAGCTTGGACGGCAGGGCTAGCACAGATACGCAGTATTTT

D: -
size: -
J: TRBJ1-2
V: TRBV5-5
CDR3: CASSLTQGKGWSGYTF
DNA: TGTGCCAGCAGCTTGACGCAGGGAAAGGGGTGGAGTGGCTACACCTTC

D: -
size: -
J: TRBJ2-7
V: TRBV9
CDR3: CASSATTASYEQYF
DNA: TGTGCCAGCAGCGCTACGACGGCGTCCTACGAGCAGTACTTC

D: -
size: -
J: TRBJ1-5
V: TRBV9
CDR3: CASSAGVLDQPQHF
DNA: TGTGCCAGCAGCGCGGGGGTCCTCGATCAGCCCCAGCATTTT

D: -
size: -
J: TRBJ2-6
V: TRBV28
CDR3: CASSFVFGSGANVLTF
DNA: TGTGCCAGCAGTTTCGTGTTTGGCTCTGGGGCCAACGTCCTGACTTTC

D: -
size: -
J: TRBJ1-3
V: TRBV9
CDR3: CASSLGSSGNTIYF
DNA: TGTGCCAGCAGTCTCGGCAGCTCTGGAAACACCATATATTTT

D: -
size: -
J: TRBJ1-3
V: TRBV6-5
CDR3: CASSLGVLSGNTIYF
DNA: TGTGCCAGCAGTCTCGGCGTGCTCTCTGGAAACACCATATATTTT

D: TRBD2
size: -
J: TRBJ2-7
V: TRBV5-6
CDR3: CASSDTLSSGSHEQYF
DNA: TGTGCCAGCAGCGACACGTTGTCTAGCGGGAGCCACGAGCAGTACTTC

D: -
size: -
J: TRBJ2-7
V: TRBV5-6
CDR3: CASSLERTPLGEQYF
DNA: TGTGCCAGCAGCTTGGAAAGGACCCCGTTGGGCGAGCAGTACTTC

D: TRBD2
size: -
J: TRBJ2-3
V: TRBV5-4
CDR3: CASSLAAGGKGGTDTQYF
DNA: TGTGCCAGCAGCCTAGCAGCGGGGGGTAAAGGGGGCACAGATACGCAGTATTTT

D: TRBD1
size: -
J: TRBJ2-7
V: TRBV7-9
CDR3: CASDRGDYSYEQYF
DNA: TGTGCCAGCGACAGGGGCGACTATTCCTACGAGCAGTACTTC

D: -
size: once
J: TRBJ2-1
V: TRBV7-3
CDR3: CASSPNPQGSSYNEQFF
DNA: TGTGCCAGCTCGCCCAATCCCCAAGGCAGCTCCTACAATGAGCAGTTCTTC

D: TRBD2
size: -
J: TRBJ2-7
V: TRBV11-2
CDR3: CASSPLTSGSSYEQYF
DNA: TGTGCCAGCAGCCCTTTGACTAGCGGGAGCTCCTACGAGCAGTACTTC

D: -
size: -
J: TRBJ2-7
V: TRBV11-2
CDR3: CASSLERGESSYEQYF
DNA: TGTGCCAGCAGCTTAGAACGGGGAGAGAGCTCCTACGAGCAGTACTTC

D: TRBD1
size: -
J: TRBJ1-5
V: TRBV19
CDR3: CASSMISPGTGNQPQHF
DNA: TGTGCCAGTAGTATGATCTCCCCGGGGACAGGAAATCAGCCCCAGCATTTT

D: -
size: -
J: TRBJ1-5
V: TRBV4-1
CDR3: CASSQGPQVGNQPQHF
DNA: TGCGCCAGCAGCCAAGGACCACAAGTAGGCAATCAGCCCCAGCATTTT

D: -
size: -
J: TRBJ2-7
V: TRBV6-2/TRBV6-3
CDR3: CASSLLRFSYEQYF
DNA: TGTGCCAGCAGCTTACTTCGATTCTCCTACGAGCAGTACTTC

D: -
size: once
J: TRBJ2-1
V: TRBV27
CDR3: CASSSRTTGPYNEQFF
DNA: TGTGCCAGCAGTTCAAGGACGACAGGCCCCTACAATGAGCAGTTCTTC